This T cell receptor beta chain emerged from a study of CD8 T cells in ankylosing spondylitis. Whole-study results and caveats: Previous work reported some of these motif variants in the synovial fluid and blood of reactive arthritis. Blood of patients with ankylosing spondylitis appeared to be characterized by a TCR beta motif of 8 or 9 highly homologous variants. The study looked at matched synovial fluid samples from ankylosing spondylitis patients. Disease-linked clones were reported to be significantly enriched there.

This clonotype was seen repeatedly, ten times or more. What it binds is unknown. The germline CDR1 and CDR2 sequences are MNHNS and SASEGT. The V end lost 6 bases, the J end lost 4 bases, and 15 bases lay between the germline ends. This CDR3 comprises 14 residues. Quantitative 5'-RACE with molecular barcodes was used to make the TCR beta libraries. TCRdb analysed the 5' RACE reads with MiXCR anew, one entry per CDR3 protein. Of under 200,000 distinct CDR3 sequences in the sample, about 9.9% were seen once. This sequence was found in a male donor with ankylosing spondylitis or in good health (not recorded which). The material sequenced was blood, either unsorted or a sorted T cell fraction (not recorded which). The rearrangement joins TRBV6-1 to TRBJ1-2; a weak D match, TRBD1 (5 bases). CDR3 coding DNA: TGTGCCAGCAGCCGGGACTCCGAGGCCTATGGCTACACCTTC. Protein: CASSRDSEAYGYTF.